The 15 T cell receptor beta chains given below trace back to one sample, sequenced in a study of T-cell reconstitution after alpha-beta-depleted transplantation in children. TCRbeta library construction was performed incorporating unique molecular identifiers. In TCRdb, the PCR reads were re-called with MiXCR into one record per CDR3 protein. In the table there are approximately 500,000 distinct CDR3 sequences, 10% to 13% of which are singletons. The material sequenced was PBMCs, taken before TCRalphabeta/CD19-depleted stem cell transplant. These receptors all come from a child younger than 10 with inherited bone marrow failure, due to receive a stem cell transplant.

This clonotype was observed many times. This sequence joins TRBV12-3 or TRBV12-4 and TRBJ1-2, with D perhaps matching TRBD1 (5 bases). Trimming took off 3 bases at V and 12 bases at J, with 20 bases between the two ends. This CDR3 region has 14 residues. This chain's CDR3 is CASSLGTMFGVDTF. DNA for the CDR3: TGTGCCAGCAGTTTGGGGACTATGTTCGGTGTGGACACCTTC.

As regards this clonotype: Just one base apart from a much larger clone, this may be a read error. The conserved closing phenylalanine or tryptophan is absent in this CDR3, likely reflecting a read error. J is TRBJ2-3 and V is TRBV27, with 11 bases fitting TRBD2. Germline V gene data show CDR1 as MNHEY and CDR2 as SMNVEV (reference sequence). The CDR3 is 17 amino acids. V shed 3 bases, J shed 4 bases, and the junction held 9 bases outside the gene matches. This CDR3 reads CASSLYPSGRIADTQYC. In DNA form, the CDR3 reads TGTGCCAGCAGTTTGTATCCTAGCGGGAGGATCGCAGATACGCAGTATTGT.

The rearrangement links TRBV6-5 to TRBJ1-2, with unresolved D. CDR1 is MNHEY, CDR2 SVGAGI, per germline. CDR3 size: 12 residues. V was clipped by 3 bases and J by 6 bases, with 8 bases between them. CDR3 DNA sequence: TGTGCCAGCAGTTATAATCAGGATGGCTACACCTTC. This encodes CASSYNQDGYTF.

On this clonotype: Since a much larger clone is just one base distant, this may be a read error. The chain combines TRBV6-1 with TRBJ1-3; a weak D match, TRBD1 (5 bases). This CDR3 region has 15 residues. The V and J ends lost 8 bases and 1 base respectively, with 15 bases between them. Germline V gene lookup returns CDR1 MNHNS and CDR2 SASEGT. The CDR3 coding sequence is TGTGCCAGCGGCCTATCAGGGAGATCTGGAAACACCATATATTTT. It translates to CASGLSGRSGNTIYF.

This clonotype was counted ten times or more. The chain is built from TRBV5-5 and TRBJ1-6; the D is unclear. The V gene lost 3 bases and the J gene lost 0 bases, with 13 bases spanning the gap. Germline CDR1 is SGHKS and CDR2 is YYEKEE (reference sequence). CDR3 length: 17 amino acids. CDR3 residues: CASSSGRPSSYNSPLHF. The DNA of the CDR3 is TGTGCCAGCAGCTCCGGACGCCCGAGCTCCTATAATTCACCCCTCCACTTT.

This clonotype was detected ten times or more. The rearrangement joins TRBV5-6 to TRBJ2-7, with D perhaps matching TRBD2 (6 bases). The CDR3 totals 15 residues. V lost 3 bases and J lost 0, with 13 bases in between. Germline V gives CDR1 SGHDT, CDR2 YYEEEE. Here the CDR3 DNA reads TGTGCCAGCAGCTACCCGTACGGGAGCTCCTACGAGCAGTACTTC. Protein: CASSYPYGSSYEQYF.

This clonotype was recorded many times. The chain joins TRBV5-1 to TRBJ2-5, with TRBD2 as a possible D gene (5 bases). The V end lost 1 base, the J end lost 2 bases, and 12 bases lay between the germline ends. The CDR3 loop spans 15 amino acids. Germline values: CDR1 SGHRS, CDR2 YFSETQ. CDR3 amino acids: CASSLTGKFQETQYF. The DNA for the CDR3 is TGCGCCAGCAGCTTGACCGGGAAGTTTCAAGAGACCCAGTACTTC.

About this clonotype itself: This may stem from a read error, because a much larger clone lies one nucleotide away. The V gene is TRBV9, the J gene TRBJ2-5; D is possibly TRBD1 (5 bases). Germline values: CDR1 SGDLS, CDR2 YYNGEE. The V and J ends lost 5 bases and 4 bases respectively, with 18 bases between them. This CDR3 region has 15 residues. The chain's CDR3 is CASRASPGMLETQYF. In DNA form, the CDR3 reads TGTGCCAGCAGAGCCTCGCCAGGGATGTTAGAGACCCAGTACTTC.

This clonotype occurred many times. The gene calls are TRBV27 and TRBJ2-7; 7 bases line up with TRBD2. Per the germline V gene, CDR1 is MNHEY and CDR2 is SMNVEV (reference sequence). After removal of 8 bases from V and 3 bases from J, the junction contained 10 bases not matched to a gene. The length of the CDR3 is 14 residues. The CDR3 is CASASGTTFYEQYF. The CDR3 DNA follows: TGTGCCAGCGCCTCCGGGACTACCTTCTACGAGCAGTACTTC.

This clonotype was seen at least ten times. CDR3 amino acids: CAITVGQGGYEQYF. The CDR3 DNA reads TGTGCCATCACGGTGGGACAGGGGGGGTACGAGCAGTACTTC. The chain employs TRBV10-3 and TRBJ2-7; 11 bases agree with TRBD1. There are 14 residues in the CDR3. The junction had 6 bases not matched to a gene; V was cut back by 7 bases and J by 4 bases. From germline, CDR1 is ENHRY and CDR2 SYGVKD.

There are many counts of this clonotype. The genes are TRBV4-1 and TRBJ2-3; 10 bases are shared with TRBD2. The CDR3 runs to 15 residues. Germline V CDR1 and CDR2: MGHRA, YSYEKL. Unmatched junction bases numbered 7, after V lost 4 bases and J lost 6 bases. The CDR3 nucleotides read TGCGCCAGCAGCCGGCTAGCGGGAGAAGGTGATACGCAGTATTTT. Translation gives CASSRLAGEGDTQYF.

This clonotype was seen a handful of times. The rearrangement uses TRBV27 and TRBJ1-6; D might be TRBD1 (5 bases). The CDR3 consists of 17 residues. The germline V gene has CDR1 MNHEY and CDR2 SMNVEV (reference sequence). V lost 3 bases, J lost 7 bases, and 19 bases lay in between. CDR3 sequence: CASSLVRGVAPNSPLHF. CDR3 DNA sequence: TGTGCCAGCAGTTTGGTTCGAGGGGTGGCCCCAAATTCACCCCTCCACTTT.

In this sample, this clonotype turned up a few times. The V call is TRBV25-1, the J call TRBJ2-1; 10 nucleotides match TRBD1. This CDR3 region has 17 residues. Germline V lookup: CDR1 MGHDK, CDR2 SYGVNS. V lost 4 bases to trimming and J lost 5 bases; unmatched junction nucleotides: 11. This CDR3 reads CASSVPLGTGAHNEQFF. The CDR3 DNA sequence: TGTGCCAGCAGTGTCCCCTTAGGGACAGGGGCTCACAATGAGCAGTTCTTC.

As concerns this clonotype: Its ends do not fully match the called genes, so a read error is possible. The V gene is TRBV7-6, the J gene TRBJ1-3, with a weak D call TRBD1 (6 bases). Germline-derived CDR1 and CDR2 are SGHVS and FNYEAQ. The length of the CDR3 is 14 residues. The CDR3: CASSLQGAGNAIYF. Written as DNA, the CDR3 is TGTGCCAGCAGCCTACAGGGTGCCGGAAACGCCATATATTTT.

With regard to this clonotype: A much larger clone sits a single nucleotide away, making a read error possible. V usage is TRBV4-3 and J usage is TRBJ1-1, with D possibly being TRBD1 (6 bases). This CDR3 is built from 15 residues. V gave up 4 bases and J gave up 3 bases, with 15 bases separating them. Germline V gene lookup returns CDR1 LGHNA and CDR2 YSLEER. The CDR3 sequence is CASSRLTGIYTEAFF. DNA of the CDR3: TGCGCCAGCAGCCGCCTGACAGGCATCTACACTGAAGCTTTCTTT.